The 30 T cell receptor beta chains reported below all come from one sample, sequenced in a study of T-cell reconstitution after alpha-beta-depleted transplantation in children. For TCRbeta, the library was prepared with unique molecular identifiers. Each CDR3 protein is one row after TCRdb ran MiXCR on the PCR reads. The sample consists of a few hundred thousand distinct CDR3 sequences, more than 9% of them appearing once. This material consisted of PBMCs from the stem cell graft donor, taken from the stem cell graft. The source of these receptors is a human donor who donated a stem cell graft to a child with SCID.

In this sample, this clonotype turned up many times. The chain employs TRBV20-1 and TRBJ2-7; possibly TRBD1 or TRBD2 for D (5 bases each). CDR3 length: 12 amino acids. V was clipped by 1 base and J by 3 bases, with 7 bases between them. Germline V gene lookup returns CDR1 DFQATT and CDR2 SNEGSKA (reference sequence). CDR3 sequence reads: CSARGDVYEQYF. CDR3 coding DNA: TGCAGTGCTAGAGGGGACGTCTACGAGCAGTACTTC.

This clonotype appeared a few times. V and J are TRBV7-8 and TRBJ1-1; possibly TRBD1 for D (6 bases). The CDR3 covers 14 residues. Germline values: CDR1 SGHVS, CDR2 FQNEAQ. With 0 bases removed from V and 6 bases from J, the gap between germline ends came to 11 bases. CDR3 in amino acids: CASSLATGSAEAFF. The CDR3 nucleotides are TGTGCCAGCAGCTTAGCGACAGGATCGGCTGAAGCTTTCTTT.

The chain is built from TRBV27 and TRBJ2-5; 12 nucleotides align to TRBD1. CDR1 MNHEY and CDR2 SMNVEV come from the germline V gene (reference sequence). This CDR3 spans 18 amino acids. The trim removed 1 base at V and 5 bases at J, leaving 11 bases unmatched. The CDR3, as DNA: TGTGCCAGCAGTTTATACGGGTGGGACAGGGGGCCCGATGAGACCCAGTACTTC. Its translation: CASSLYGWDRGPDETQYF.

Notes on this clonotype: One end of the junction fails to match germline, which may point to a read error. The gene calls are TRBV27 and TRBJ2-5; D not resolved. The germline V gene has CDR1 MNHEY and CDR2 SMNVEV (reference sequence). The CDR3 consists of 13 residues. The CDR3 DNA follows: TGTGGCAGCAGTGTATCAGGACAAGAGACCCAGTACTTC. It codes for CGSSVSGQETQYF.

There are a few counts of this clonotype. The chain carries TRBV12-3 or TRBV12-4 and TRBJ1-2; 7 bases are shared with TRBD1. This CDR3 comprises 13 residues. V lost 6 bases, J lost 7 bases, and 8 bases stayed unmatched. The CDR3 region has the DNA TGTGCCAGCAGGCGAGGGACAGACGGTGGCTACACCTTC. This gives the protein CASRRGTDGGYTF.

The chain couples TRBV20-1 to TRBJ2-7; 9 nucleotides agree with TRBD2. V gave up 1 base and J gave up 8 bases; unmatched junction bases: 12. The CDR3 is made up of 15 amino acids. Germline CDR1 DFQATT, CDR2 SNEGSKA (reference sequence). The CDR3 is CSARVSLAGGPQQYF. The DNA for the CDR3 is TGCAGTGCTAGAGTGAGTCTCGCGGGGGGGCCCCAGCAGTACTTC.

The chain carries TRBV15 and TRBJ2-7; 11 bases fit TRBD1. The CDR3 has 16 residues. The junction had 6 bases not matched to a gene; V was cut back by 1 base and J by 4 bases. CDR1 is LNHNV and CDR2 is YYDKDF in the germline V gene (reference sequence). CDR3 amino acids: CATSRGGTGGIYEQYF. CDR3 sequence (DNA): TGTGCCACCAGCAGAGGGGGGACAGGGGGAATATACGAGCAGTACTTC. Drawing the rest from reference TRBV15 and TRBJ2-7, the complete variable domain is DAMVIQNPRYQVTQFGKPVTLSCSQTLNHNVMYWYQQKSSQAPKLLFHYYDKDFNNEADTPDNFQSRRPNTSFCFLDIRSPGLGDTAMYLCATSRGGTGGIYEQYFGPGTRLTVT.

There are a few counts of this clonotype. In DNA, the CDR3 is TGTGCCATCAGATACGACAGGGCAATCGGCGAGCAGTACTTC. It codes for CAIRYDRAIGEQYF. The chain combines TRBV10-3 with TRBJ2-7; 7 bases line up with TRBD1. This CDR3 region has 14 residues. Germline CDR1 is ENHRY and CDR2 is SYGVKD. With V trimmed by 6 bases and J by 6 bases, 11 bases remained unmatched.

This clonotype was found many times. V is TRBV7-9 and J is TRBJ2-2; D is possibly TRBD1 (6 bases). Trimming removed 6 bases from V and 2 bases from J, with 13 bases in between. CDR3 size: 15 residues. Germline V CDR1 and CDR2: SEHNR, FQNEAQ (reference sequence). The CDR3 protein is CASSPGHGNTGELFF. The CDR3 DNA follows: TGTGCCAGCAGTCCGGGACACGGAAACACCGGGGAGCTGTTTTTT. Drawing the rest from reference TRBV7-9 and TRBJ2-2, the complete variable domain is DTGVSQNPRHKITKRGQNVTFRCDPISEHNRLYWYRQTLGQGPEFLTYFQNEAQLEKSRLLSDRFSAERPKGSFSTLEIQRTEQGDSAMYLCASSPGHGNTGELFFGEGSRLTVL.

The genes are TRBV6-5 and TRBJ2-1, with 13 bases aligning to TRBD2. The length of the CDR3 is 16 residues. In germline, CDR1 is MNHEY, CDR2 SVGAGI. V lost 5 bases and J lost 9; bases outside the gene matches: 10. The CDR3 bases are TGTGCCAGCAGTGCCCGGGGACTAGCGGGGAGTGGTGAGCAGTTCTTC. Its translation is CASSARGLAGSGEQFF.

The genes are TRBV10-3 and TRBJ2-2; 12 bases line up with TRBD2. V shed 3 bases, J shed 4 bases, and the junction held 12 bases outside the gene matches. Germline assignment: CDR1 ENHRY and CDR2 SYGVKD. CDR3 size: 19 residues. CDR3 loop: CAISDPEAPSGGGTGELFF. CDR3 nucleotides: TGTGCCATCAGTGACCCCGAAGCCCCTAGCGGGGGGGGCACCGGGGAGCTGTTTTTT.

The chain recombines TRBV7-2 with TRBJ1-4; possible D gene TRBD1, 6 bases. V shed 5 bases and J shed 7 bases, with 17 bases lying between them. Germline V gives CDR1 SGHTA, CDR2 FQGNSA. The CDR3 contains 15 residues. The CDR3 is CASSLTGSYGEKLFF. The CDR3 region has the DNA TGTGCCAGCAGCCTCACAGGGTCGTATGGTGAAAAACTGTTTTTT.

This clonotype was seen repeatedly, ten times or more. The rearrangement uses TRBV6-1 and TRBJ1-1; tentative D call: TRBD1 (5 bases). Between the trimmed V and J ends, which lost 7 bases and 11 bases, there was a span of 29 bases. This CDR3 is built from 16 residues. The V gene's germline CDR1 is MNHNS and CDR2 SASEGT. The CDR3 here is CASTKEHGTAPSTAFF. The CDR3 coding sequence is TGTGCCAGCACTAAAGAACATGGGACGGCTCCGAGTACGGCTTTCTTT.

This clonotype was counted at least ten times. The genes are TRBV6-6 and TRBJ1-1; D remains ambiguous. Germline V gives CDR1 MNHNY, CDR2 SVGAGI (reference sequence). The V end lost 8 bases, the J end lost 1 base, and 11 bases lay between the germline ends. The CDR3 extends over 13 amino acids. CDR3 region: CASVFRKNTEAFF. CDR3 sequence (DNA): TGTGCCAGCGTATTCCGGAAGAACACTGAAGCTTTCTTT.

This clonotype was picked up many times. The CDR3 reads CASRRTSGGPETQYF. The DNA of the CDR3 is TGTGCCAGCAGACGTACTAGCGGGGGTCCGGAGACCCAGTACTTC. The chain combines TRBV12-3 or TRBV12-4 with TRBJ2-5, with 11 bases that match TRBD2. J lost 5 bases, V lost 6 bases, and 8 bases had no gene match. The CDR3 contains 15 residues.

This clonotype was picked up a small number of times. The gene calls are TRBV18 and TRBJ2-5; D is possibly TRBD2 (6 bases). Germline CDR1 KGHSH, CDR2 LQKENI. V lost 0 bases and J lost 7, with 15 bases in between. This CDR3 is built from 15 residues. The CDR3 loop reads CASSPPPAGLGTQYF. As DNA, the CDR3 is TGTGCCAGCTCACCACCGCCAGCGGGTCTAGGGACCCAGTACTTC. The whole variable domain, remainder taken from reference TRBV18 and TRBJ2-5, is NAGVMQNPRHLVRRRGQEARLRCSPMKGHSHVYWYRQLPEEGLKFMVYLQKENIIDESGMPKERFSAEFPKEGPSILRIQQVVRGDSAAYFCASSPPPAGLGTQYFGPGTRLLVL.

This clonotype was found a few times. This chain joins TRBV20-1 and TRBJ1-6, with no clear D. Trimming took 4 bases from V and 17 from J, leaving 12 bases between them. CDR1 is DFQATT, CDR2 SNEGSKA, per germline (reference sequence). This CDR3 is built from 10 residues. CDR3 in amino acids: CSAMEQSIHF. Written as DNA, the CDR3 is TGCAGTGCTATGGAACAGTCTATCCACTTT.

The table lists this clonotype with a few counts. The rearrangement links TRBV6-1 to TRBJ1-1; 7 nucleotides align to TRBD1. CDR1 is MNHNS, CDR2 SASEGT, per germline. The V gene end was trimmed by 3 bases and the J gene end by 1 base; junction bases not matched to a gene: 2. This CDR3 is 14 amino acids long. For the CDR3, the DNA is TGTGCCAGCAGTGAGGGACAGTGGAACACTGAAGCTTTCTTT. This gives the protein CASSEGQWNTEAFF.

V and J are TRBV3-1 and TRBJ1-2, with D perhaps matching TRBD1 (6 bases). The CDR3 covers 14 residues. The V end was cut by 4 bases, the J end by 6 bases, with 15 bases between. Per the germline V gene, CDR1 is LGHDT and CDR2 is YNNKEL (reference sequence). The CDR3 region has the DNA TGTGCCAGCAGCCCTCGCCGGACAGAGAATGGCTACACCTTC. This codes for CASSPRRTENGYTF.

The V and J genes are TRBV7-9 and TRBJ2-7; perhaps TRBD1 as D (6 bases). The V end was cut by 7 bases, the J end by 5 bases, with 9 bases between. CDR3 length: 11 residues. From germline, CDR1 is SEHNR and CDR2 FQNEAQ (reference sequence). As DNA, the CDR3 is TGTGCCAGCACCTCAGGGGACGAGCAGTACTTC. Translating gives CASTSGDEQYF. Filled out from reference TRBV7-9 and TRBJ2-7, the complete variable domain reads DTGVSQNPRHKITKRGQNVTFRCDPISEHNRLYWYRQTLGQGPEFLTYFQNEAQLEKSRLLSDRFSAERPKGSFSTLEIQRTEQGDSAMYLCASTSGDEQYFGPGTRLTVT.

The chain has TRBV20-1 and TRBJ2-1, with unresolved D. Per germline, CDR1 DFQATT and CDR2 SNEGSKA (reference sequence). Trimming cost V 4 bases and J 0 bases, with 13 bases left between them. The CDR3 is made up of 15 amino acids. The CDR3 protein is CSATDFLSSYNEQFF. The CDR3 nucleotides read TGCAGTGCTACAGACTTTCTTAGCTCCTACAATGAGCAGTTCTTC.

This clonotype was detected a few times. The rearrangement joins TRBV10-3 to TRBJ2-7, with 7 bases aligning to TRBD1. CDR1 and CDR2 from the germline V gene are ENHRY and SYGVKD. The CDR3 runs 15 residues. V was clipped by 4 bases and J by 6 bases; unmatched bases: 12. CDR3 protein: CAISASNGQAREQYF. The CDR3 DNA sequence: TGTGCCATCAGTGCGTCTAACGGACAGGCTCGCGAGCAGTACTTC.

The chain couples TRBV5-1 to TRBJ2-7; the D gene is possibly TRBD1 (5 bases). The V end lost 0 bases, the J end lost 6 bases, and 13 bases lay between the germline ends. The CDR3 has 14 amino acids. The V gene's germline CDR1 is SGHRS and CDR2 YFSETQ. This CDR3 reads CASSLAQGKSEQYF. For the CDR3, the DNA is TGCGCCAGCAGCTTGGCCCAGGGTAAGAGCGAGCAGTACTTC. The whole variable domain, remainder taken from reference TRBV5-1 and TRBJ2-7, is KAGVTQTPRYLIKTRGQQVTLSCSPISGHRSVSWYQQTPGQGLQFLFEYFSETQRNKGNFPGRFSGRQFSNSRSEMNVSTLELGDSALYLCASSLAQGKSEQYFGPGTRLTVT.

V and J are TRBV9 and TRBJ2-5; 7 bases are a match to TRBD1. The germline V gene encodes CDR1 SGDLS and CDR2 YYNGEE. V lost 4 bases and J lost 4; bases outside the gene matches: 4. The CDR3 sequence is 13 residues long. CDR3 coding DNA: TGTGCCAGCAGCTCCGGGACAGTAGAGACCCAGTACTTC. Translating it yields CASSSGTVETQYF.

This clonotype came up a few times. The J gene is TRBJ2-5, the V gene TRBV20-1, with 7 bases lining up with TRBD1. V was clipped by 6 bases and J by 1 base; unmatched bases: 5. There are 13 residues in the CDR3. The germline V gene encodes CDR1 DFQATT and CDR2 SNEGSKA (reference sequence). CDR3 nucleotide sequence: TGCAGTGCAGGGGGCGTGTTCCAAGAGACCCAGTACTTC. As protein: CSAGGVFQETQYF.

In this sample, this clonotype turned up a few times. The chain uses TRBV20-1 and TRBJ2-5; TRBD1 aligns across 10 bases. Germline V gene lookup returns CDR1 DFQATT and CDR2 SNEGSKA (reference sequence). V was clipped by 5 bases and J by 5 bases; unmatched bases: 8. CDR3 length equals 14 residues. The CDR3 coding sequence is TGCAGTGCTCCCCGACAGGGGGCCGGGGAGACCCAGTACTTC. Translating gives CSAPRQGAGETQYF.

This clonotype was picked up a small number of times. CDR3 coding DNA: TGTGCCAGCAGCCAAGACCCCGGGGGGGGGACTCAAGAGACCCAGTACTTC. Its translation: CASSQDPGGGTQETQYF. The chain recombines TRBV3-1 with TRBJ2-5; 8 bases match TRBD2. This CDR3 comprises 17 residues. Per the germline V gene, CDR1 is LGHDT and CDR2 is YNNKEL (reference sequence). The trim removed 0 bases at V and 2 bases at J, leaving 8 bases unmatched.

This clonotype has a count of ten or more. The chain recombines TRBV5-1 with TRBJ1-6, with 8 bases fitting TRBD1. The CDR3 totals 14 residues. Trimming at V came to 4 bases and at J to 10 bases, leaving 7 bases not matched to a gene. Germline V lookup: CDR1 SGHRS, CDR2 YFSETQ. CDR3 sequence: CASSRTGSDSPLHF. CDR3 nucleotide sequence: TGCGCCAGCAGCCGGACAGGGAGCGACTCACCCCTCCACTTT.

The rearrangement joins TRBV3-1 to TRBJ2-5; tentatively, D is TRBD1 or TRBD2 (5 bases each). This CDR3 contains 13 residues. The ends were cut back, 4 bases at V and 6 bases at J, with 12 bases in the middle. From germline, CDR1 is LGHDT and CDR2 YNNKEL (reference sequence). The CDR3 region has the DNA TGTGCCAGCAGCCGGGACGCCGATCAGACCCAGTACTTC. Translating gives CASSRDADQTQYF.

Many counts were recorded for this clonotype. The chain carries TRBV7-9 and TRBJ1-1, with 8 bases lining up with TRBD1. V shed 1 base, J shed 1 base, and the junction held 8 bases outside the gene matches. The germline gives CDR1 SEHNR, CDR2 FQNEAQ (reference sequence). CDR3 length: 17 residues. This CDR3 is CASSLVQGARWNTEAFF. DNA for the CDR3: TGTGCCAGCAGCTTAGTGCAGGGGGCGAGGTGGAACACTGAAGCTTTCTTT.